The 15 T cell receptor beta chains below were found in one sample sequenced in a study of neurological immune-mediated disorders. TCRdb re-called the 5' RACE reads with MiXCR, one entry per CDR3 protein. The sample carries roughly 45,000 distinct CDR3 sequences, around 2.9% recorded once. Sequencing used PBMCs. These receptors all stem from a woman aged 45 to 65 with multiple sclerosis.

V and J are TRBV6-4 and TRBJ2-3; TRBD2 agrees at 8 bases. This CDR3 contains 14 residues. V lost 8 bases to trimming and J lost 2 bases; unmatched junction nucleotides: 6. Germline CDR1 reads MRHNA; CDR2 reads SNTAGT. Written as DNA, the CDR3 is TGTGCCAGCCGGGGGGGACTCTCCACAGATACGCAGTATTTT. Its translation: CASRGGLSTDTQYF.

This clonotype was seen only once. A single base separates this from a much larger clone, so it may be a read error. This chain uses TRBV7-6 with TRBJ2-2; TRBD2 matches at 7 bases. The CDR3 has 15 amino acids. CDR1 is SGHVS and CDR2 is FNYEAQ in the germline V gene. J lost 2 bases, V lost 7 bases, and 7 bases had no gene match. The DNA of the CDR3 is TGTGCCAGCATTTCTAGCGGCTCCAACACCGGGGAGCTGTTTTTT. Its translation is CASISSGSNTGELFF. The whole variable domain, remainder taken from reference TRBV7-6 and TRBJ2-2, is GAGVSQSPRYKVTKRGQDVALRCDPISGHVSLYWYRQALGQGPEFLTYFNYEAQQDKSGLPNDRFSAERPEGSISTLTIQRTEQRDSAMYRCASISSGSNTGELFFGEGSRLTVL.

This clonotype showed up many times. V gene TRBV7-2 combines with J gene TRBJ2-5; no reliable D call. The CDR3 consists of 12 residues. Germline-derived CDR1 and CDR2 are SGHTA and FQGNSA. V lost 1 base to trimming and J lost 9 bases, with 9 bases between them. In nucleotides, the CDR3 is TGTGCCAGCAGCTTAGGCCGTGCGGCCCAGTACTTC. Residues: CASSLGRAAQYF.

This sequence joins TRBV20-1 and TRBJ2-1, with D perhaps given as TRBD1 or TRBD2 (5 bases each). The CDR3 covers 16 residues. The germline CDR1 and CDR2 sequences are DFQATT and SNEGSKA (reference sequence). V was trimmed by 5 bases and J by 0 bases, leaving 17 bases between them. CDR3 bases: TGCAGTGCTCCCCCGACCCCAGGGAGCTCCTACAATGAGCAGTTCTTC. This sequence encodes CSAPPTPGSSYNEQFF.

This clonotype was observed many times. This rearrangement joins TRBV25-1 to TRBJ1-5, with 10 positions matching TRBD1. V was pared by 3 bases and J by 2 bases, with 4 bases of the junction left unmatched. The CDR3 totals 16 residues. Germline lookup yields CDR1 MGHDK and CDR2 SYGVNS. The CDR3 nucleotides are TGTGCCAGCAGTGAGTCCGGGACAGGGGGCAATCAGCCCCAGCATTTT. Residues: CASSESGTGGNQPQHF.

In its sample, this clonotype was seen many times. This chain connects TRBV6-2 or TRBV6-3 to TRBJ1-1, with a tentative D call TRBD1 (6 bases). Germline-derived CDR1 and CDR2 are MNHEY and SVGEGT. V dropped 6 bases and J dropped 4 bases, with 18 bases sitting between them. The length of the CDR3 is 15 residues. The CDR3 sequence is CASRIGTPRTTEAFF. CDR3 bases: TGTGCCAGCAGAATTGGGACACCGAGGACCACTGAAGCTTTCTTT.

This clonotype occurred many times. This chain joins TRBV20-1 and TRBJ2-7, with TRBD1 matching over 8 bases. The germline gives CDR1 DFQATT, CDR2 SNEGSKA (reference sequence). The CDR3 totals 14 residues. The V segment lost 6 bases and the J segment 7 bases; nucleotides outside the gene matches: 14. The CDR3: CSADRQGRSGEQYF. The CDR3 DNA reads TGCAGTGCAGATAGACAGGGGAGGTCGGGGGAGCAGTACTTC.

This clonotype has ten or more counts. The rearrangement links TRBV18 to TRBJ2-1; D unresolved. Germline V gene data show CDR1 as KGHSH and CDR2 as LQKENI. Deletions cut 3 bases from V and 3 bases from J, with 12 bases between. The CDR3 covers 15 residues. Written as DNA, the CDR3 is TGTGCCAGCTCACCCTTGAGTATGAACTACAATGAGCAGTTCTTC. Its protein is CASSPLSMNYNEQFF.

This clonotype came up many times. This chain joins TRBV20-1 and TRBJ2-5, with D possibly being TRBD1 (6 bases). The CDR3 has 11 residues. Germline assignment: CDR1 DFQATT and CDR2 SNEGSKA (reference sequence). CDR3 coding DNA: TGCACTCCAGGGGTCGGAGAGACCCAGTACTTC. Translated, it gives CTPGVGETQYF.

This clonotype was counted at least ten times. This rearrangement joins TRBV7-3 to TRBJ2-3, with D possibly TRBD2 on 5 matching bases. Germline CDR1 and CDR2: SGHTA and FQGTGA. Between the trimmed V and J ends, which lost 5 bases and 6 bases, there was a span of 9 bases. This CDR3 is 12 amino acids long. As DNA, the CDR3 is TGTGCCAGCAGCGGAACGGGGGATACGCAGTATTTT. This translates into CASSGTGDTQYF.

This clonotype was recorded at least ten times. The CDR3 loop reads CASSMTGYNEQFF. In nucleotides, the CDR3 is TGTGCCAGCAGCATGACAGGTTACAATGAGCAGTTCTTC. This sequence joins TRBV6-1 and TRBJ2-1, with a possible D match to TRBD1 (6 bases). The length of the CDR3 is 13 residues. Trimming took 6 bases from V and 4 from J, leaving 10 bases between them. CDR1 and CDR2 (germline): MNHNS, SASEGT.

Ten or more counts support this clonotype. The genes are TRBV11-2 and TRBJ2-3; D unclear. Judging by the DNA end, TRBJ1-5 fits better; the J call may be wrong. CDR1 SGHAT and CDR2 FQNNGV come from the germline V gene. The length of the CDR3 is 12 residues. The CDR3 spells CASSLDTDTQHF. CDR3 sequence (DNA): TGTGCCAGCAGCTTAGACACAGATACGCAGCATTTT.

This clonotype occurred many times. The chain is built from TRBV10-3 and TRBJ2-5; 8 nucleotides agree with TRBD2. Trimming took 4 bases from V and 3 from J; bases not matched to a gene: 4. Per the germline V gene, CDR1 is ENHRY and CDR2 is SYGVKD. CDR3 length: 14 residues. The CDR3 DNA reads as TGTGCCATCAGTGGGAGCGGGGGAGAAGAGACCCAGTACTTC. This encodes CAISGSGGEETQYF.

This clonotype was counted at least ten times. The chain uses TRBV29-1 and TRBJ2-1; a weak D match, TRBD2 (6 bases). Per germline, CDR1 SQVTM and CDR2 ANQGSEA. V was trimmed by 3 bases and J by 2 bases, leaving 8 bases between them. This CDR3 has 13 residues. CDR3 coding DNA: TGCAGCGTTGAGACGGGGGCCTACAATGAGCAGTTCTTC. It yields the protein CSVETGAYNEQFF.

The sample holds many counts of this clonotype. The genes are TRBV5-6 and TRBJ2-3; TRBD2 aligns across 11 bases. The V gene's germline CDR1 is SGHDT and CDR2 YYEEEE. CDR3 length: 16 amino acids. Losses at the gene ends were 4 bases for V and 4 bases for J; bases not matched to a gene: 8. CDR3 loop: CASSAPGTSGSDTQYF. CDR3 coding DNA: TGTGCCAGCAGCGCTCCCGGGACTAGCGGATCAGATACGCAGTATTTT.